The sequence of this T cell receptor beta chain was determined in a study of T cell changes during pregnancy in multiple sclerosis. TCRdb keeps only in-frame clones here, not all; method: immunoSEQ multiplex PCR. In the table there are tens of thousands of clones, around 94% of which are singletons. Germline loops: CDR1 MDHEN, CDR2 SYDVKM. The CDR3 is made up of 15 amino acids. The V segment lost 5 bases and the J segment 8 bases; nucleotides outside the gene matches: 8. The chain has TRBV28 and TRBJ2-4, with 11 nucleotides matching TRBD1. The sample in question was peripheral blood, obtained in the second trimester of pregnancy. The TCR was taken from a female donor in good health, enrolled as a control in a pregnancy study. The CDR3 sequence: CASSAGTGGPDIQYF. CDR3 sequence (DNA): TGTGCCAGCAGTGCCGGGACAGGGGGACCGGACATTCAGTACTTC.